This T cell receptor beta chain was recorded in a study of siplizumab effects on memory and regulatory T cells. TCRdb's table, derived via immunoSEQ multiplex PCR, lists solely in-frame clones and lacks some. The sample records over 80,000 clones, just under 95% being singletons. A remark on this clone: The target antigen is unknown. This sample includes further DNA sequences coding for the same CDR3.

Germline values: CDR1 SGHRS, CDR2 YFSETQ. The germline V and J ends were trimmed by 3 bases and 2 bases, with 0 bases remaining between them. The CDR3 has 11 amino acids. General study points: Few alloreactive clones mapped to unstimulated subsets.

The TCR sequence derives from a human donor in good health. Material: non-Treg CD4+ T cells sorted from blood. V is TRBV5-1 and J is TRBJ2-1, with D unresolved. The CDR3 protein is CASSSYNEQFF. Here the CDR3 DNA reads TGCGCCAGCAGCTCCTACAATGAGCAGTTCTTC.